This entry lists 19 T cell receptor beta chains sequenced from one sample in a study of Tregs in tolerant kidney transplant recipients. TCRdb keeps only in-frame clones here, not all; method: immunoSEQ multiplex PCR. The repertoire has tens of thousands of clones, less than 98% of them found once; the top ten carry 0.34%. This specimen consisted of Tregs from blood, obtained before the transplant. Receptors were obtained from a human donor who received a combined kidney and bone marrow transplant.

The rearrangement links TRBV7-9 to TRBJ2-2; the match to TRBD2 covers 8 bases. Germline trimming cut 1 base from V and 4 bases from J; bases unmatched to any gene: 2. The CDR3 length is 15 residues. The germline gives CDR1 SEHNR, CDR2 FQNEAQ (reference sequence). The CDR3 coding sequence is TGTGCCAGCAGCTTAGGCGGGAGGCGCACCGGGGAGCTGTTTTTT. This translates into CASSLGGRRTGELFF.

The CDR3 spells CASSLDPNLRGYPGELFF. The CDR3 DNA sequence: TGTGCCAGCAGCTTGGACCCCAACCTTCGGGGATACCCCGGGGAGCTGTTTTTT. The chain couples TRBV11-3 to TRBJ2-2, with TRBD2 as a possible D gene (5 bases). V lost 3 bases and J lost 6, with 23 bases in between. The CDR3 totals 18 residues. Germline CDR1 and CDR2: SGHNT and YENEEA. Full variable domain (outside the CDR3, taken from reference TRBV11-3 and TRBJ2-2): EAGVVQSPRYKIIEKKQPVAFWCNPISGHNTLYWYLQNLGQGPELLIRYENEEAVDDSQLPKDRFSAERLKGVDSTLKIQPAELGDSAVYLCASSLDPNLRGYPGELFFGEGSRLTVL.

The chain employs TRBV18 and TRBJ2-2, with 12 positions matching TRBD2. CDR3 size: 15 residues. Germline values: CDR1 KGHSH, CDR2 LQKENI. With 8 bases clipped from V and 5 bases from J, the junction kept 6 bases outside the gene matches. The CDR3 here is CASTRLAGETGELFF. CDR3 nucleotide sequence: TGTGCCAGCACGAGACTAGCGGGGGAGACCGGGGAGCTGTTTTTT.

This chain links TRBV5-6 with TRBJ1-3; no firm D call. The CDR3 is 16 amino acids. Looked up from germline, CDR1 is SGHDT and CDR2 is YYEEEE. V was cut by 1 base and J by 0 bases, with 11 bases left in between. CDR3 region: CASSLPARYSGNTIYF. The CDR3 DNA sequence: TGTGCCAGCAGCTTGCCGGCCAGGTACTCTGGAAACACCATATATTTT.

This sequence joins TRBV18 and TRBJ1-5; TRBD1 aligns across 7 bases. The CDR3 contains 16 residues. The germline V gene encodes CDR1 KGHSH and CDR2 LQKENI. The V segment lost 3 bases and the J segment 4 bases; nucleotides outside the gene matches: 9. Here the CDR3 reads CASSPYAGTENQPQHF. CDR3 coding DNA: TGTGCCAGCTCACCGTATGCCGGGACAGAGAATCAGCCCCAGCATTTT.

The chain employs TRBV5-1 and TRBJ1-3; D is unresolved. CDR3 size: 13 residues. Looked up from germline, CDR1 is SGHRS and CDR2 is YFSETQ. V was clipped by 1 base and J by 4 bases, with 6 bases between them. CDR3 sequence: CASSLLPGNTIYF. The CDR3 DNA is TGCGCCAGCAGCTTGCTCCCCGGAAACACCATATATTTT.

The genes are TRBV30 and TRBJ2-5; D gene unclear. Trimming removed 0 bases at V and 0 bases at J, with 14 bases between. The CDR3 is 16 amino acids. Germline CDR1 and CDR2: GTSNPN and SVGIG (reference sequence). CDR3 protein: CAWSVLLQAYQETQYF. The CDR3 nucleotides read TGTGCCTGGAGTGTGCTTCTTCAGGCGTACCAAGAGACCCAGTACTTC. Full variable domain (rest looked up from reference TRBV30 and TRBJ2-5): SQTIHQWPATLVQPVGSPLSLECTVEGTSNPNLYWYRQAAGRGLQLLFYSVGIGQISSEVPQNLSASRPQDRQFILSSKKLLLSDSGFYLCAWSVLLQAYQETQYFGPGTRLLVL.

The CDR3 protein is CASSQAPLLGSGANVLTF. The CDR3 nucleotides are TGTGCCAGCAGCCAAGCCCCCCTCCTCGGGTCAGGGGCCAACGTCCTGACTTTC. The V gene is TRBV4-2, the J gene TRBJ2-6; D ambiguous. Germline CDR1 LGHNA, CDR2 YNFKEQ. The CDR3 extends over 18 amino acids. The germline V and J ends were trimmed by 1 base and 4 bases, with 17 bases remaining between them.

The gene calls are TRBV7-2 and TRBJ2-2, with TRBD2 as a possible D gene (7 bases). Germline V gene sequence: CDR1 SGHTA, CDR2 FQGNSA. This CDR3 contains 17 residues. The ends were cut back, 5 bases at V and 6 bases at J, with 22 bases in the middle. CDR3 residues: CASSRRGGTKGPGELFF. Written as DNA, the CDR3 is TGTGCCAGCAGCCGTAGGGGGGGGACTAAAGGCCCCGGGGAGCTGTTTTTT.

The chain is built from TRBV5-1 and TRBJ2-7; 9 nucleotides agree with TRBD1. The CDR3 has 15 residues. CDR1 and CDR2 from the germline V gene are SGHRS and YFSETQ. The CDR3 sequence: CARQGGTALSYEQYF. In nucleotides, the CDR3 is TGCGCGCGACAGGGGGGGACAGCCCTCTCCTACGAGCAGTACTTC.

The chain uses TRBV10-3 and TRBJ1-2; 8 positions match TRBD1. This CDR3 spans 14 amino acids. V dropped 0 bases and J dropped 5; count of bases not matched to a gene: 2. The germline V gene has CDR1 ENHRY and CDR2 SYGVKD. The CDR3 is CAISESDRAYGYTF. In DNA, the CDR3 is TGTGCCATCAGTGAGTCGGACAGGGCATATGGCTACACCTTC.

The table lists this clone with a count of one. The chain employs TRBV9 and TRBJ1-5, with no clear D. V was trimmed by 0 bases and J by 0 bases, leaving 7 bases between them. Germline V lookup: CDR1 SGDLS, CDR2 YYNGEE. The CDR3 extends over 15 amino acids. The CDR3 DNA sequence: TGTGCCAGCAGCGTAGACCCCTATAGCAATCAGCCCCAGCATTTT. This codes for CASSVDPYSNQPQHF.

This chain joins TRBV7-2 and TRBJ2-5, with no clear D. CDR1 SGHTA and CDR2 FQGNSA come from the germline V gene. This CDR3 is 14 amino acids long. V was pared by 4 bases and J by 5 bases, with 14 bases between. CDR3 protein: CASSSGRSSETQYF. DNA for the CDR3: TGTGCCAGCAGCTCCGGCAGGTCCAGTGAGACCCAGTACTTC.

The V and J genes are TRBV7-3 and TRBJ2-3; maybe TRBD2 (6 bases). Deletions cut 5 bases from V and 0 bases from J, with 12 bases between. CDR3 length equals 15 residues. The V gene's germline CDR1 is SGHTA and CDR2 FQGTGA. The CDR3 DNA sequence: TGTGCCAGCAGCCCCAGCGGGTATAGCACAGATACGCAGTATTTT. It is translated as CASSPSGYSTDTQYF.

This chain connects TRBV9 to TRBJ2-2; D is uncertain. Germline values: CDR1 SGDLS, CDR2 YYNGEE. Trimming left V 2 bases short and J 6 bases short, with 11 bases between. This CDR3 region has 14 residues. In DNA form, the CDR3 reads TGTGCCAGCAGCGTGATAGCTAGATCCGGGGAGCTGTTTTTT. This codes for CASSVIARSGELFF.

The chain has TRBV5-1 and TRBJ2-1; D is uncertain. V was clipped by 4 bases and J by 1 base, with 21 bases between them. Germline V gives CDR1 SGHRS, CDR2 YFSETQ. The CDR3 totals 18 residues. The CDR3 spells CASSTSKTVVASYNEQFF. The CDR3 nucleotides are TGCGCCAGCAGCACGTCCAAGACGGTCGTAGCTTCCTACAATGAGCAGTTCTTC.

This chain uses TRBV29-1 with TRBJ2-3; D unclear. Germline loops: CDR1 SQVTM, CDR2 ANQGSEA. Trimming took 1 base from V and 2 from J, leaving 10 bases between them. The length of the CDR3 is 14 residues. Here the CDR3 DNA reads TGCAGCGTTGAAGGCGGCCGTAACACAGATACGCAGTATTTT. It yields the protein CSVEGGRNTDTQYF.

The DNA for the CDR3 is TGTGCCAGCACCCCCCAACTAGCGGGAGAGGAGCAGTACTTC. It encodes CASTPQLAGEEQYF. The chain couples TRBV9 to TRBJ2-7; 11 positions agree with TRBD2. V lost 6 bases and J lost 7; bases outside the gene matches: 9. Per the germline V gene, CDR1 is SGDLS and CDR2 is YYNGEE. There are 14 residues in the CDR3.

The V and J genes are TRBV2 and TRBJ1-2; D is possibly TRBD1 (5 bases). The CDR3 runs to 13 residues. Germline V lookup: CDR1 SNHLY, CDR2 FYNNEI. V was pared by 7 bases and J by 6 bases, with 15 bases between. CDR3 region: CASTTRTKHGYTF. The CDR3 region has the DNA TGTGCCAGCACAACCAGGACAAAGCATGGCTACACCTTC.